The 4 T cell receptor beta chains in this list originate from one sample, sequenced in a study of blood T cell repertoires in COVID-19. Profiled with immunoSEQ multiplex PCR; TCRdb holds only in-frame clones, not every one. Of about 170,000 clones in the sample, 70% to 90% were seen once. Sequenced input: peripheral blood. These receptors were collected from a man aged 40-49 years who had recovered from COVID-19.

This rearrangement joins TRBV24-1 to TRBJ2-5; D gene uncertain. CDR1 is KGHDR, CDR2 SFDVKD, per germline. V was clipped by 4 bases and J by 5 bases, with 10 bases between them. The CDR3 covers 13 residues. The CDR3 protein is CATSDDIAETQYF. The DNA for the CDR3 is TGTGCCACCAGTGACGACATTGCGGAGACCCAGTACTTC.

The chain employs TRBV5-8 and TRBJ2-6, with a tentative D call TRBD2 (5 bases). Germline loops: CDR1 SGHTS, CDR2 YDEGEE. The CDR3 extends over 15 amino acids. Trimming took 2 bases from V and 0 from J, leaving 6 bases between them. Here the CDR3 reads CASSFGDSGANVLTF. The CDR3 DNA sequence: TGTGCCAGCAGCTTCGGGGACTCTGGGGCCAACGTCCTGACTTTC.

The rearrangement joins TRBV3-1 (or the pseudogene TRBV3-2) to TRBJ1-6, with 7 bases matching TRBD1. This CDR3 region has 15 residues. V gave up 3 bases and J gave up 8 bases; unmatched junction bases: 7. Looked up from germline, CDR1 is LGHDT and CDR2 is YNNKEL (reference sequence). The CDR3 nucleotides are TGTGCCAGCAGCCATTGGAGGGGGCAAGATTCACCCCTCCACTTT. It encodes CASSHWRGQDSPLHF.

This clone has just a few counts. The chain carries TRBV27 and TRBJ1-1; D is perhaps TRBD1 (5 bases). V lost 5 bases to trimming and J lost 2 bases, with 24 bases between them. The CDR3 loop spans 18 amino acids. CDR1 and CDR2 from the germline V gene are MNHEY and SMNVEV (reference sequence). CDR3: CASSPKTRGLRYNTEAFF. In nucleotides, the CDR3 is TGTGCCAGCAGTCCCAAGACCCGGGGACTGAGATATAACACTGAAGCTTTCTTT.